This T cell receptor beta chain is drawn from a study of identical twins. Germline V lookup: CDR1 KGHDR, CDR2 SFDVKD. The CDR3 has 13 residues. V lost 2 bases and J lost 7, with 10 bases in between. Each CDR3 protein is one row after TCRdb ran MiXCR on the 5' RACE reads. Of approximately 240,000 distinct CDR3 sequences listed, over 11% were seen once; the top ten hold around 8.9%. The study, taken as a whole, reports: The study drew conclusions from cross-sectional statistical analysis, not from following the same donors.

Many counts were recorded for this clonotype. The antigen remains unidentified. The J gene is TRBJ1-2, the V gene TRBV24-1, with D maybe TRBD1 (5 bases). The material sequenced was memory (CD45RO+) T cells sorted from blood. The sequence derives from a woman younger than 35 in good health. The CDR3 bases are TGTGCCACCAGTGATTCGACAGTCGGTGGCTACACCTTC. As protein: CATSDSTVGGYTF.